This T cell receptor beta chain comes out of a study of blood T cells in healthy people across ages. Germline V gives CDR1 SGHTA, CDR2 FQGNSA. V was cut by 4 bases and J by 4 bases, with 12 bases left in between. The CDR3 has 14 amino acids. A second PCR of about 7 to 11 cycles used a sample-barcoded 5' primer and a J-beta primer mix. TCRdb re-derived calls from the 5' RACE reads in MiXCR, one entry per CDR3 protein. The data show some 930,000 distinct CDR3 sequences, approximately 32% seen once. The same sample was also used in a study of T cells of mothers and their children.

The specimen was blood. The sequence came from a woman aged 40-49 years in good health. V is TRBV7-2 and J is TRBJ2-3, with D possibly being TRBD1 (6 bases). CDR3 sequence reads: CASSSTGSADTQYF. The CDR3 DNA sequence: TGTGCCAGCAGCTCTACAGGGTCGGCAGATACGCAGTATTTT.